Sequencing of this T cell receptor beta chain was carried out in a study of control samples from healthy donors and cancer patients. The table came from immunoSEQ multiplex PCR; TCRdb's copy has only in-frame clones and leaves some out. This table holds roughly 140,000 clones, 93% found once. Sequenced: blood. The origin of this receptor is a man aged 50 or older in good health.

The CDR3 sequence is CSAEGERTQYF. CDR3 DNA: TGCAGTGCTGAGGGGGAACGGACGCAGTATTTT. The rearrangement joins TRBV20-1 to TRBJ2-3; possibly TRBD1 for D (6 bases). CDR3 length: 11 residues. Germline-derived CDR1 and CDR2 are DFQATT and SNEGSKA (reference sequence). The ends were cut back, 5 bases at V and 9 bases at J, with 12 bases in the middle.